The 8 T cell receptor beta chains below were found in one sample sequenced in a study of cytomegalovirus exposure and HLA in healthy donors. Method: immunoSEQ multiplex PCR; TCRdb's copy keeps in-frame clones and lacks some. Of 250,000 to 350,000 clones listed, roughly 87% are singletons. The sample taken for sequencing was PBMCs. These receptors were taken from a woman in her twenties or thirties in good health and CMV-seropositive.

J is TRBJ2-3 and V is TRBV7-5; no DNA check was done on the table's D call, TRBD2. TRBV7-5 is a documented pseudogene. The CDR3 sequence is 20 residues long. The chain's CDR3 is CVRSLSVMRGRHDSTDTQYF. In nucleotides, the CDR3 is TGTGTCAGAAGCTTATCTGTGATGCGGGGGCGCCACGATAGCACAGATACGCAGTATTTT.

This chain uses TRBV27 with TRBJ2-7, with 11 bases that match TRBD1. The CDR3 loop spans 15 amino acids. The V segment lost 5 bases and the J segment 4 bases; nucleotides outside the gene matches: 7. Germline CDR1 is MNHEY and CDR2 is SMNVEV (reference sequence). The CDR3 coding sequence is TGTGCCAGCAGTCCGCGGACAGGGGGCAGTTACGAGCAGTACTTC. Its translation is CASSPRTGGSYEQYF.

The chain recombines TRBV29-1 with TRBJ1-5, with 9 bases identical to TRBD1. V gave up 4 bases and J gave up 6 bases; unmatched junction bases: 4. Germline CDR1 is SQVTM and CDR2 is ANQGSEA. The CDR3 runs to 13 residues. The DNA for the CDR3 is TGCAGCGTTGCGACAGGGGGATCTCAGCCCCAGCATTTT. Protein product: CSVATGGSQPQHF.

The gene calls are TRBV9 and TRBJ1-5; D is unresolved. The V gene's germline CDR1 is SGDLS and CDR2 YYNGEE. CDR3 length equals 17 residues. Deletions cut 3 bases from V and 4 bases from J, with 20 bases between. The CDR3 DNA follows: TGTGCCAGCAGCGGACCCCTAGCGGAGAGCCCAAATCAGCCCCAGCATTTT. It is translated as CASSGPLAESPNQPQHF.

This CDR3 is CASSFGGTTYEQYF. The CDR3 region has the DNA TGTGCCAGCAGTTTCGGGGGGACGACCTACGAGCAGTACTTC. The V and J genes are TRBV25-1 and TRBJ2-7; 7 bases are a match to TRBD2. V lost 5 bases to trimming and J lost 2 bases; unmatched junction nucleotides: 6. This CDR3 spans 14 amino acids. Germline assignment: CDR1 MGHDK and CDR2 SYGVNS.

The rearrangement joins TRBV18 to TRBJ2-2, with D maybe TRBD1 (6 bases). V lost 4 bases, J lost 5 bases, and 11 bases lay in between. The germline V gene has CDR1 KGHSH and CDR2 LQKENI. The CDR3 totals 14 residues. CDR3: CASSRGRGTGELFF. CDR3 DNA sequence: TGTGCCAGCTCACGGGGGCGCGGTACCGGGGAGCTGTTTTTT.

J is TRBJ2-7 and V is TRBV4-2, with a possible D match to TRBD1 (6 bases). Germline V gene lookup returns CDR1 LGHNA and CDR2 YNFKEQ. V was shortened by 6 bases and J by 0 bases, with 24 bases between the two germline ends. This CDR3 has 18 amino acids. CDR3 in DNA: TGTGCCAGCAGGCGAACGGGCCCTTCGAGGGGGAGCTCCTACGAGCAGTACTTC. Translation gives CASRRTGPSRGSSYEQYF.

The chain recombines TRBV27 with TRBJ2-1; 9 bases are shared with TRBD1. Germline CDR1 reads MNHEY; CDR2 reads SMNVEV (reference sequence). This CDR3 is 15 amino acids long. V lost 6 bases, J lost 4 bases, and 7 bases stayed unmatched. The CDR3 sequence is CASRSQGAGYNEQFF. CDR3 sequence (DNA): TGTGCCAGCAGATCACAGGGGGCAGGGTACAATGAGCAGTTCTTC.